Presented here are 2 T cell receptor beta chains from one specimen sequenced in a study of metastatic and nonmetastatic thyroid tumors (TCRdb year 2020). The library was generated by PCR. Sequencing was performed on an Illumina HiSeq 4000. Using fastp at Q25 and MiXCR, TCRdb reprocessed the public reads and kept productive beta chains. This sample is represented by about 25,000 clones; 20% to 25% of them were singletons. The ten largest clones capture less than 4.5% of the sample. None of the patients had been given any treatment before thyroid surgery. Sequencing used adjacent normal tissue. These receptors were taken from a female donor with papillary thyroid cancer or a benign thyroid nodule (not recorded which). Some clones in this sample may be carry-over from other donors' samples.

This clone was observed at least ten times. A much more abundant neighbour one base away suggests this may be a read error. The rearrangement uses TRBV4-2 and TRBJ2-1; 10 positions agree with TRBD2. The CDR3 is 15 amino acids. Germline V gene data show CDR1 as LGHNA and CDR2 as YNFKEQ. After removal of 4 bases from V and 0 bases from J, the junction contained 0 bases not matched to a gene. As DNA, the CDR3 is TGTGCCAGCAGCCCTAGCGGGAGCTCCTACAATGAGCAGTTCTTC. This encodes CASSPSGSSYNEQFF.

This clone was detected many times. This chain joins TRBV19 and TRBJ1-2; a possible D gene is TRBD1 (5 bases). The CDR3 runs 12 residues. V lost 5 bases and J lost 7, with 11 bases in between. CDR1 is LNHDA, CDR2 SQIVND, per germline (reference sequence). CDR3 sequence: CASSPQGAGYTF. The CDR3 nucleotides are TGTGCCAGTAGTCCCCAAGGGGCTGGCTACACCTTC. Filled out from reference TRBV19 and TRBJ1-2, the complete variable domain reads DGGITQSPKYLFRKEGQNVTLSCEQNLNHDAMYWYRQDPGQGLRLIYYSQIVNDFQKGDIAEGYSVSREKKESFPLTVTSAQKNPTAFYLCASSPQGAGYTFGSGTRLTVV.